This T cell receptor (beta chain) was identified in a study of blood T cell repertoires in COVID-19. Study-wide background: Sources were T cells, B-cell-depleted T cells, or PBMCs; the material itself was cDNA or gDNA.

Germline V lookup: CDR1 MDHEN, CDR2 SYDVKM. V was shortened by 6 bases and J by 5 bases, with 7 bases between the two germline ends. This CDR3 spans 11 amino acids. TCRdb's copy holds only in-frame clones and misses some; the assay was immunoSEQ multiplex PCR. This table has around 130,000 clones, about 77% appearing once. The chain recombines TRBV28 with TRBJ1-1, with D uncertain. Sequenced material: peripheral blood. This receptor was identified in an elderly man with acute or convalescent COVID-19. The CDR3 loop reads CASSSFTEAFF. The CDR3 coding sequence is TGTGCCAGCAGCAGTTTTACTGAAGCTTTCTTT.